This T cell receptor (beta chain) was recorded in a study of blood T cell repertoires in COVID-19. The overall study: Samples came from the United States, Italy and Spain, spanning acute and convalescent COVID-19. The analysed material was cDNA or gDNA that came from T cells, B-cell-depleted T cells, or PBMCs.

Here immunoSEQ multiplex PCR was the method, and the copy in TCRdb shows in-frame clones only, minus some. Here the sample spans 95,000 to 150,000 clones, about four fifths being singletons. The V end lost 0 bases, the J end lost 5 bases, and 10 bases lay between the germline ends. CDR1 and CDR2 (germline): LGHDT, YNNKEL (reference sequence). This CDR3 region has 14 residues. The sequencing input was peripheral blood. The sequence derives from a man in his 60s with acute or convalescent COVID-19. This chain connects TRBV3-1 (or the pseudogene TRBV3-2) to TRBJ1-1, with TRBD1 as a possible D gene (5 bases). CDR3 region: CASSQEWGGTEAFF. CDR3 nucleotides: TGTGCCAGCAGCCAAGAATGGGGGGGGACTGAAGCTTTCTTT.